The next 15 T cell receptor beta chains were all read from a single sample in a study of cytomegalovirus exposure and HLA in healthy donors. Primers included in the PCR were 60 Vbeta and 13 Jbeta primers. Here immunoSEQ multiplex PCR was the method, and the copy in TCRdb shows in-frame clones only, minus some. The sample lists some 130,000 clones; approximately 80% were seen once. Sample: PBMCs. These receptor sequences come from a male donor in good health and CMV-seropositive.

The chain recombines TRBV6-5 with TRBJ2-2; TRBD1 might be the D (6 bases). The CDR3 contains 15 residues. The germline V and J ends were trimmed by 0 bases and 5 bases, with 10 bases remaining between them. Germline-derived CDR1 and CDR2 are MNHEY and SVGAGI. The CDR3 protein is CASSYSNRATGELFF. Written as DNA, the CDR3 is TGTGCCAGCAGTTACTCGAACAGGGCAACCGGGGAGCTGTTTTTT.

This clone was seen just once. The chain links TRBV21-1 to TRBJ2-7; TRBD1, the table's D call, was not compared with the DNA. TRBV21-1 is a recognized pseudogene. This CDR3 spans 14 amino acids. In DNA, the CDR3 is TGTGCCAGCAGCTTCCCGGGACAGGGCCACGAGCAGTACTTC. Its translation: CASSFPGQGHEQYF.

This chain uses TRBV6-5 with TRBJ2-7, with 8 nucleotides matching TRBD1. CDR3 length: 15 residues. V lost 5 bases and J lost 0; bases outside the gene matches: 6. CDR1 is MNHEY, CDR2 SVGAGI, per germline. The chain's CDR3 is CASSGQGLGSYEQYF. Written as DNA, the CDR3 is TGTGCCAGCAGTGGACAGGGACTTGGCTCCTACGAGCAGTACTTC.

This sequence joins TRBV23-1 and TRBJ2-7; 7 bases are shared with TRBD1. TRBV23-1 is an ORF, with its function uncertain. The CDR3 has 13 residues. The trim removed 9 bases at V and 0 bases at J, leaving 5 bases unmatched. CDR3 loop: CARRDRDSYEQYF. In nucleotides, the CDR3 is TGCGCCAGAAGGGACAGAGACTCCTACGAGCAGTACTTC.

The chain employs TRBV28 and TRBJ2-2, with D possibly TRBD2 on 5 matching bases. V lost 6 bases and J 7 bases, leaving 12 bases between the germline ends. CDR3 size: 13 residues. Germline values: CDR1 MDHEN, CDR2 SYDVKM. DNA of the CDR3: TGTGCCAGCAGAATTTCTAGCCACGGGGAGCTGTTTTTT. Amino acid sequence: CASRISSHGELFF.

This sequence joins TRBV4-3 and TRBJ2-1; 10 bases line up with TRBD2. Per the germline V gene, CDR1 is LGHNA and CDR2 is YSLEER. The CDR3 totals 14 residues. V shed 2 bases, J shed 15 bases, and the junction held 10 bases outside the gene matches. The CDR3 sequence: CASSQKAGGIPRFF. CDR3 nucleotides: TGCGCCAGCAGCCAAAAAGCGGGGGGGATCCCCCGGTTCTTC.

This CDR3 reads CASSQLAGPPTDTQYF. The CDR3 DNA reads TGCGCCAGCAGCCAGCTAGCGGGCCCCCCGACAGATACGCAGTATTTT. The chain couples TRBV4-3 to TRBJ2-3; 8 bases fit TRBD2. This CDR3 is 16 amino acids long. Losses at the gene ends were 3 bases for V and 3 bases for J; bases not matched to a gene: 8. In germline, CDR1 is LGHNA, CDR2 YSLEER.

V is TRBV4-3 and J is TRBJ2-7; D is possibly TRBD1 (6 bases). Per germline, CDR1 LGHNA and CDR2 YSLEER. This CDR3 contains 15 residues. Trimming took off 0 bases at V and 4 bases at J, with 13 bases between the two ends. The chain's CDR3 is CASSQEGAGVYEQYF. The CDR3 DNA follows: TGCGCCAGCAGCCAAGAAGGGGCAGGGGTATACGAGCAGTACTTC.

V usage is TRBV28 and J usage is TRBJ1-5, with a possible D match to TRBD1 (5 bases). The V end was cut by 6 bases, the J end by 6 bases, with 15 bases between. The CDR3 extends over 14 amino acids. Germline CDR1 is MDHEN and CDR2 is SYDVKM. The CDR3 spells CASSMTEISQPQHF. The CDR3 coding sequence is TGTGCCAGCAGCATGACAGAAATTAGTCAGCCCCAGCATTTT.

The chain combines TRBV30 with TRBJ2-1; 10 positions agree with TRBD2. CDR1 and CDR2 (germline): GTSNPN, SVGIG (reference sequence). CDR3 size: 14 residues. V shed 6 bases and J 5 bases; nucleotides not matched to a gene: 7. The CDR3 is CACSSGRYNNEQFF. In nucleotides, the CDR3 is TGTGCCTGCTCTAGCGGGAGATATAACAATGAGCAGTTCTTC.

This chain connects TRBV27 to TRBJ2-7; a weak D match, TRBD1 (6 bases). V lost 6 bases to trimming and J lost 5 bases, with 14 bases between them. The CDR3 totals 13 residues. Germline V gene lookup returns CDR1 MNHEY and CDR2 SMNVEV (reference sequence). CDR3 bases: TGTGCCAGCAGCCTTCTGCAGGGGAACGAGCAGTACTTC. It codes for CASSLLQGNEQYF.

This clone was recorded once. CDR3 loop: CASSQDPAGPSLAGRYEQYF. CDR3 bases: TGTGCCAGCAGCCAAGATCCGGCAGGTCCATCCCTAGCGGGACGCTACGAGCAGTACTTC. The chain uses TRBV4-2 and TRBJ2-7; 9 bases are a match to TRBD2. The germline CDR1 and CDR2 sequences are LGHNA and YNFKEQ. This CDR3 has 20 amino acids. V lost 0 bases to trimming and J lost 3 bases; unmatched junction nucleotides: 18.

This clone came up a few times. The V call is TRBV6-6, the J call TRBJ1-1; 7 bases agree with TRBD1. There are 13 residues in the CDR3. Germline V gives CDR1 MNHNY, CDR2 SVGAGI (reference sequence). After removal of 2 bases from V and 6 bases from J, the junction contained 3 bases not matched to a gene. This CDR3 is CASSYDRAPEAFF. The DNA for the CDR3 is TGTGCCAGCAGTTACGACAGGGCGCCTGAAGCTTTCTTT.

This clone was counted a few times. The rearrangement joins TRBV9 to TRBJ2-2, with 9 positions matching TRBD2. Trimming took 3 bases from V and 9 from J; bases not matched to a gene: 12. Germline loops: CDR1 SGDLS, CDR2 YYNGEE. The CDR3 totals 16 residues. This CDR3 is CASSATGTSIERELFF. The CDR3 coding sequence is TGTGCCAGCAGCGCCACCGGGACTAGCATCGAGCGGGAGCTGTTTTTT.

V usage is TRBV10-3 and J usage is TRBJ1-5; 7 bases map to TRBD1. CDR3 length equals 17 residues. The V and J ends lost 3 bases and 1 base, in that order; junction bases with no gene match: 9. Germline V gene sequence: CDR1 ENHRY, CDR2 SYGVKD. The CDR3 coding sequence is TGTGCCATCAGTGAACCCGCCGGGACAGACAGCAATCAGCCCCAGCATTTT. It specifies CAISEPAGTDSNQPQHF.